The 16 T cell receptor beta chains in this list originate from one sample, sequenced in a study of long-term antiretroviral therapy in people with HIV. At the survey level, the v3.0 immunoSEQ assay was run. Libraries were prepared by immunoSEQ multiplex PCR; TCRdb keeps only in-frame clonotypes and omits some of them. The data contain around 26,000 clones, roughly three quarters of them singletons. The source was unsorted PBMCs, collected 0.5 years after starting antiretroviral therapy. These receptors all come from a woman aged 40 to 55 with HIV.

The chain employs TRBV4-1 and TRBJ1-2; TRBD1 aligns across 7 bases. This CDR3 has 14 residues. V shed 4 bases and J 2 bases; nucleotides not matched to a gene: 4. Germline V gene data show CDR1 as MGHRA and CDR2 as YSYEKL. CDR3 residues: CASSPPGQNYGYTF. The CDR3 nucleotides are TGCGCCAGCAGCCCCCCGGGACAGAACTATGGCTACACCTTC.

The rearrangement joins TRBV27 to TRBJ2-5; TRBD1 is a possible D gene (7 bases). The CDR3 contains 18 residues. Germline V CDR1 and CDR2: MNHEY, SMNVEV (reference sequence). V dropped 0 bases and J dropped 4 bases, with 21 bases sitting between them. The CDR3 region is CASSLSLPPPGGRETQYF. The DNA for the CDR3 is TGTGCCAGCAGTTTATCTCTTCCGCCGCCAGGGGGGCGAGAGACCCAGTACTTC.

V is TRBV4-1 and J is TRBJ1-2, with D tentatively TRBD1 (5 bases). V was trimmed by 0 bases and J by 6 bases, leaving 14 bases between them. Per germline, CDR1 MGHRA and CDR2 YSYEKL. The CDR3 length is 15 residues. CDR3 nucleotide sequence: TGCGCCAGCAGCCAAGAATTTGGGGCTCCTCATGGCTACACCTTC. Translating it yields CASSQEFGAPHGYTF.

V and J are TRBV19 and TRBJ1-2, with a tentative D call TRBD1 (5 bases). CDR1 and CDR2 from the germline V gene are LNHDA and SQIVND (reference sequence). The CDR3 loop spans 16 amino acids. The V and J ends lost 0 bases and 4 bases respectively, with 15 bases between them. CDR3 region: CASSIEIRGTGYGYTF. DNA of the CDR3: TGTGCCAGTAGTATAGAAATTCGGGGGACGGGCTATGGCTACACCTTC.

The rearrangement links TRBV6-1 to TRBJ2-7; D ambiguous. The CDR3 has 14 amino acids. With 6 bases removed from V and 1 base from J, the gap between germline ends came to 13 bases. Looked up from germline, CDR1 is MNHNS and CDR2 is SASEGT. CDR3 protein: CASRPETWSYEQYF. CDR3 nucleotides: TGTGCCAGCAGGCCGGAGACATGGTCCTACGAGCAGTACTTC.

This clone has a handful of counts. This sequence joins TRBV5-4 and TRBJ2-2; D remains unclear. This CDR3 is built from 13 residues. V was pared by 5 bases and J by 1 base, with 6 bases between. Germline V lookup: CDR1 SGHNT, CDR2 YYREEE (reference sequence). The CDR3 spells CASRDGNTGELFF. CDR3 in DNA: TGTGCCAGCAGGGACGGGAACACCGGGGAGCTGTTTTTT.

This rearrangement joins TRBV6-6 to TRBJ2-7; 7 bases align to TRBD1. This CDR3 comprises 16 residues. V was pared by 6 bases and J by 4 bases, with 15 bases of the junction left unmatched. CDR1 and CDR2 (germline): MNHNY, SVGAGI (reference sequence). The CDR3 DNA sequence: TGTGCCAGCAGAACCTTCGGTACAGGGGACGAGTACGAGCAGTACTTC. Translated: CASRTFGTGDEYEQYF.

The chain carries TRBV5-4 and TRBJ1-5; D gene uncertain. V gave up 0 bases and J gave up 3 bases, with 10 bases separating them. Germline CDR1 and CDR2: SGHNT and YYREEE (reference sequence). This CDR3 has 15 residues. CDR3 nucleotides: TGTGCCAGCAGCTTGGATGGTGGTTACAATCAGCCCCAGCATTTT. Amino acids: CASSLDGGYNQPQHF.

The chain combines TRBV11-2 with TRBJ1-1; D is ambiguous. Germline loops: CDR1 SGHAT, CDR2 FQNNGV. The CDR3 totals 14 residues. Trimming left V 3 bases short and J 1 base short, with 9 bases between. CDR3 amino acids: CASSLDGWNTEAFF. The CDR3 nucleotides are TGTGCCAGCAGCTTGGACGGATGGAACACTGAAGCTTTCTTT.

The chain couples TRBV27 to TRBJ1-4, with 7 bases that match TRBD1. The CDR3 covers 13 residues. The ends lost 8 bases at V and 10 bases at J; junction bases unmatched: 10. Germline V lookup: CDR1 MNHEY, CDR2 SMNVEV (reference sequence). The CDR3 here is CASGVEGARKLFF. CDR3 in DNA: TGTGCCAGCGGGGTCGAGGGGGCCCGAAAACTGTTTTTT.

The chain combines TRBV7-2 with TRBJ2-2, with 14 nucleotides matching TRBD2. Unmatched junction bases numbered 10, after V lost 5 bases and J lost 5 bases. Germline V lookup: CDR1 SGHTA, CDR2 FQGNSA. This CDR3 region has 18 residues. CDR3 region: CASSPRRLAGGRTGELFF. In DNA, the CDR3 is TGTGCCAGCAGCCCACGTCGACTAGCGGGGGGGCGGACCGGGGAGCTGTTTTTT.

J is TRBJ1-5 and V is TRBV5-4; 9 positions match TRBD1. This CDR3 spans 14 amino acids. Germline assignment: CDR1 SGHNT and CDR2 YYREEE (reference sequence). Trimming removed 4 bases from V and 8 bases from J; junction bases left unmatched: 7. CDR3 DNA: TGTGCCAGCAGCAGGGGGACAGGGATGGAGCCCCAGCATTTT. This gives the protein CASSRGTGMEPQHF.

In its sample, this clone was seen a few times. The V and J genes are TRBV5-1 and TRBJ1-6; tentative D call: TRBD1 (6 bases). V was pared by 3 bases and J by 9 bases, with 13 bases between. The V gene's germline CDR1 is SGHRS and CDR2 YFSETQ. This CDR3 comprises 14 residues. CDR3 sequence reads: CASSSSGGLSPLHF. CDR3 in DNA: TGCGCCAGCAGCTCATCCGGGGGCCTTTCACCCCTCCACTTT.

By its share, this clone is medium-sized (0.01 to 0.1%). This CDR3 is CASSILGLINYGYTF. CDR3 in DNA: TGTGCCAGTAGTATATTGGGGCTGATCAACTATGGCTACACCTTC. The chain carries TRBV19 and TRBJ1-2; D perhaps matches TRBD1 (5 bases). The germline V gene encodes CDR1 LNHDA and CDR2 SQIVND (reference sequence). The CDR3 is 15 residues long. The V end lost 2 bases, the J end lost 2 bases, and 12 bases lay between the germline ends. Combining the CDR3 with reference TRBV19 and TRBJ1-2 gives the whole variable domain DGGITQSPKYLFRKEGQNVTLSCEQNLNHDAMYWYRQDPGQGLRLIYYSQIVNDFQKGDIAEGYSVSREKKESFPLTVTSAQKNPTAFYLCASSILGLINYGYTFGSGTRLTVV.

V is TRBV7-9 and J is TRBJ1-2, with D maybe TRBD1 (5 bases). CDR1 is SEHNR and CDR2 is FQNEAQ in the germline V gene (reference sequence). V lost 5 bases and J 2 bases, leaving 12 bases between the germline ends. The CDR3 length is 14 residues. CDR3 DNA sequence: TGTGCCAGCAGCGATGCCCGGGACAACTATGGCTACACCTTC. This codes for CASSDARDNYGYTF.

The genes are TRBV28 and TRBJ2-3; D is unresolved. Trimming removed 5 bases from V and 2 bases from J, with 11 bases in between. The CDR3 loop spans 14 amino acids. CDR1 is MDHEN, CDR2 SYDVKM, per germline. CDR3 region: CASSPLAITDTQYF. CDR3 bases: TGTGCCAGCAGTCCTCTGGCGATCACAGATACGCAGTATTTT. Full variable domain (remainder filled in from reference TRBV28 and TRBJ2-3): DVKVTQSSRYLVKRTGEKVFLECVQDMDHENMFWYRQDPGLGLRLIYFSYDVKMKEKGDIPEGYSVSREKKERFSLILESASTNQTSMYLCASSPLAITDTQYFGPGTRLTVL.